This is a list of T cell receptor beta chains from one sample in a study of beta chain features in type 1 diabetes. Some clones are missing from TCRdb's copy, which holds only in-frame ones; the method was immunoSEQ multiplex PCR. The table lists about 620,000 clones, 15% to 17% of them singletons. The specimen sequenced was naive CD4+ T cells from blood. The source of these receptors is a man aged 18 to 30 in good health. CDR3s include the opening cysteine and the closing phenylalanine or tryptophan. Fields, in order: CDR3 length, D gene, J gene, V gene, CDR3 protein. D genes are given only for firm matches.

length: 17
D: TRBD1
J: TRBJ2-5
V: TRBV7-2
CDR3: CASSLPLYRGGQETQYF

length: 15
D: .
J: TRBJ1-1
V: TRBV7-6
CDR3: CASSLAGDKNTEAFF

length: 14
D: .
J: TRBJ2-1
V: TRBV28
CDR3: CASSLRPGYNEQFF

length: 13
D: .
J: TRBJ1-2
V: TRBV6-1
CDR3: CASTGTINYGYTF

length: 13
D: .
J: TRBJ1-1
V: TRBV5-4
CDR3: CASSLAGTPQAFF

length: 15
D: TRBD2
J: TRBJ2-1
V: TRBV5-1
CDR3: CASSQRTSGLDEQFF

length: 11
D: .
J: TRBJ1-2
V: TRBV7-9
CDR3: CASSLFPGYTF

length: 14
D: .
J: TRBJ1-2
V: TRBV9
CDR3: CASSASLVGYGYTF

length: 15
D: TRBD2
J: TRBJ2-2
V: TRBV4-1
CDR3: CASSPTSANTGELFF

length: 15
D: TRBD1
J: TRBJ2-7
V: TRBV7-2
CDR3: CASSRGQESRYEQYF

length: 15
D: TRBD1
J: TRBJ2-3
V: TRBV7-2
CDR3: CASSLNTGGTDTQYF

length: 16
D: .
J: TRBJ1-6
V: TRBV6-1
CDR3: CASSEGLDSYNSPLHF

length: 15
D: .
J: TRBJ2-7
V: TRBV7-2
CDR3: CASSSGWAPAYEQYF

length: 13
D: TRBD1
J: TRBJ1-1
V: TRBV19
CDR3: CASSVDRSRGAFF

length: 14
D: .
J: TRBJ2-7
V: TRBV7-2
CDR3: CASSLAGNPYEQYF

length: 13
D: .
J: TRBJ2-7
V: TRBV6-6
CDR3: CASGSLSPYEQYF

length: 17
D: TRBD2
J: TRBJ2-3
V: TRBV4-2
CDR3: CASSQEAGLADTDTQYF

length: 15
D: .
J: TRBJ2-5
V: TRBV4-1
CDR3: CASSQARAAQETQYF

length: 13
D: .
J: TRBJ2-5
V: TRBV7-7
CDR3: CASSPWGRETQYF

length: 16
D: TRBD1
J: TRBJ2-3
V: TRBV9
CDR3: CASSVIGRGPTDTQYF

length: 14
D: .
J: TRBJ1-4
V: TRBV7-6
CDR3: CASSLSRRGEKLFF

length: 14
D: TRBD1
J: TRBJ1-2
V: TRBV5-1
CDR3: CASSLPGQNYGYTF

length: 13
D: .
J: TRBJ2-1
V: TRBV5-4
CDR3: CATSRYHYNEQFF

length: 10
D: .
J: TRBJ1-2
V: TRBV28
CDR3: CASSPLGYTF

length: 15
D: TRBD2
J: .
V: TRBV5-4
CDR3: CASSLVASGIYEQYF

length: 18
D: TRBD2
J: TRBJ2-3
V: TRBV5-1
CDR3: CASSLSPSRGRARDTQYF

length: 17
D: TRBD2
J: TRBJ2-5
V: TRBV7-2
CDR3: CASSSAASGGRRETQYF